The T cell receptor (beta chain) under discussion was sequenced for a study of CD8 T cells in ankylosing spondylitis. Study-level results: Clones linked to the disease showed a CD8+ phenotype. They occurred at relatively low frequencies in peripheral blood.

The germline gives CDR1 KGHSH, CDR2 LQKENI. CDR3 length: 14 amino acids. Trimming took 2 bases from V and 7 from J; bases not matched to a gene: 6. TCRdb ran MiXCR on the 5' RACE reads and lists one entry per CDR3 protein. The data contain 250,000 or so distinct CDR3 sequences, about 10% of them singletons. This clonotype was observed a handful of times. Its cognate antigen is unknown. Sequencing was done on a sample of blood, either unsorted or a sorted T cell fraction (not recorded which). The chain uses TRBV18 and TRBJ2-7, with 9 bases matching TRBD1. The receptor comes from a male donor with ankylosing spondylitis or in good health (not recorded which). For the CDR3, the DNA is TGTGCCAGCTCACCAGGGACAGGGATCGGAGAGCAGTACTTC. Translating gives CASSPGTGIGEQYF. The variable domain in full, completed from reference TRBV18 and TRBJ2-7, reads NAGVMQNPRHLVRRRGQEARLRCSPMKGHSHVYWYRQLPEEGLKFMVYLQKENIIDESGMPKERFSAEFPKEGPSILRIQQVVRGDSAAYFCASSPGTGIGEQYFGPGTRLTVT.